These 9 T cell receptor beta chains originate from one sample sequenced in a study of cytomegalovirus exposure and HLA in healthy donors. Generated by immunoSEQ multiplex PCR, the TCRdb table keeps only in-frame clones and is missing some. The sample has 200,000 to 250,000 clones; approximately 87% are singletons. The sample was PBMCs. The receptors come from a woman aged 18 to 35 in good health and CMV-seronegative.

This chain links TRBV27 with TRBJ1-2, with 8 bases lining up with TRBD1. CDR1 MNHEY and CDR2 SMNVEV come from the germline V gene (reference sequence). The CDR3 length is 13 residues. The trim removed 5 bases at V and 7 bases at J, leaving 6 bases unmatched. CDR3 DNA sequence: TGTGCCAGCAGTCTCGACAGGGGTGGTGGCTACACCTTC. Translating gives CASSLDRGGGYTF.

V gene TRBV9 combines with J gene TRBJ1-2; no definite D call. The germline V gene has CDR1 SGDLS and CDR2 YYNGEE. V was shortened by 2 bases and J by 4 bases, with 9 bases between the two germline ends. This CDR3 comprises 13 residues. The CDR3 here is CASSVGTFYGYTF. The CDR3, as DNA: TGTGCCAGCAGCGTGGGCACCTTCTATGGCTACACCTTC.

This chain joins TRBV29-1 and TRBJ2-7, with 8 bases lining up with TRBD1. There are 13 residues in the CDR3. Germline V gives CDR1 SQVTM, CDR2 ANQGSEA. The V and J ends lost 6 bases and 5 bases, in that order; junction bases with no gene match: 9. This CDR3 reads CSVSGGLAHEQYF. The DNA for the CDR3 is TGCAGCGTCTCAGGGGGCTTAGCCCACGAGCAGTACTTC.

The V and J genes are TRBV2 and TRBJ2-1; TRBD1 might be the D (5 bases). Trimming took 11 bases from V and 3 from J, leaving 14 bases between them. The CDR3 is 13 residues long. Germline CDR1 SNHLY, CDR2 FYNNEI. The CDR3 sequence is CAGQGDLYNEQFF. Here the CDR3 DNA reads TGTGCCGGCCAGGGTGATCTCTACAATGAGCAGTTCTTC.

The chain employs TRBV9 and TRBJ1-2; maybe TRBD1 (5 bases). Germline assignment: CDR1 SGDLS and CDR2 YYNGEE. This CDR3 contains 13 residues. V lost 2 bases, J lost 5 bases, and 10 bases lay in between. The CDR3 reads CASSVGGNYGYTF. In DNA, the CDR3 is TGTGCCAGCAGCGTTGGGGGAAATTATGGCTACACCTTC. The full variable domain, its missing parts supplied by reference TRBV9 and TRBJ1-2, is DSGVTQTPKHLITATGQRVTLRCSPRSGDLSVYWYQQSLDQGLQFLIQYYNGEERAKGNILERFSAQQFPDLHSELNLSSLELGDSALYFCASSVGGNYGYTFGSGTRLTVV.

This clone was counted between two and nine times. The J gene is TRBJ1-2, the V gene TRBV9; D is undetermined. The germline gives CDR1 SGDLS, CDR2 YYNGEE. The CDR3 consists of 12 residues. Trimming cost V 4 bases and J 4 bases, with 8 bases left between them. The CDR3 sequence is CASSQDRYGYTF. The CDR3 region has the DNA TGTGCCAGCAGCCAGGATCGCTATGGCTACACCTTC.

This clone was seen only once. The chain has TRBV14 and TRBJ1-2, with TRBD1 matching 10 bases. Germline CDR1 SGHDN, CDR2 FVKESK. The CDR3 is 13 residues long. V was clipped by 4 bases and J by 8 bases; unmatched bases: 4. Here the CDR3 DNA reads TGTGCCAGCAGCCCTCCGGGACAGGGGGGCTACACCTTC. It codes for CASSPPGQGGYTF.

The V call is TRBV7-9, the J call TRBJ2-7; unclear D gene. This CDR3 has 13 residues. Germline CDR1 and CDR2: SEHNR and FQNEAQ (reference sequence). V was trimmed by 5 bases and J by 1 base, leaving 9 bases between them. CDR3 protein: CASSPWNSYEQYF. DNA of the CDR3: TGTGCCAGCAGCCCTTGGAATTCCTACGAGCAGTACTTC.

V usage is TRBV14 and J usage is TRBJ2-6; the match to TRBD1 covers 9 bases. After removal of 2 bases from V and 0 bases from J, the junction contained 5 bases not matched to a gene. The CDR3 covers 18 residues. Germline loops: CDR1 SGHDN, CDR2 FVKESK. CDR3 DNA: TGTGCCAGCAGCCAACCTGACAGGGGGGGCTCTGGGGCCAACGTCCTGACTTTC. Its protein is CASSQPDRGGSGANVLTF.